The clone carrying this T cell receptor beta chain was seen only a few times. Its specificity is not known. This sample is part of a study of cytomegalovirus exposure and HLA in healthy donors. Study-level results: Later work associated over 15,000 TCR beta sequences with HLA alleles at 0.05 false discovery rate. Most subjects had HLA-A and HLA-B alleles reportedly predicted accurately by TCR beta sequences. Presence/absence results assume similar sequencing depth per donor, which may not hold. CMV serostatus was the sole immune exposure data available.

Both 60 Vbeta primers and 13 Jbeta primers went into the PCR. Data came from immunoSEQ multiplex PCR; TCRdb stores just in-frame clones and leaves some out. The sample carries some 130,000 clones, over 70% recorded once. The sequenced material came from PBMCs. The receptor was isolated from a woman aged 40-49 years in good health and CMV-seronegative.

The CDR3 sequence is CASSIKGQGIHYRGNQPQHF. Here the CDR3 DNA reads TGTGCCAGCAGCATAAAGGGACAGGGGATTCATTATAGGGGCAATCAGCCCCAGCATTTT. The V gene is TRBV21-1, the J gene TRBJ1-5; the table's D call TRBD1 went unverified against the DNA. TRBV21-1 is a pseudogene. The CDR3 has 20 residues.